These T cell receptor beta chains were read from a single sample in a study of neoadjuvant anti-PD-1 for oral cavity cancer. Libraries were prepared by immunoSEQ multiplex PCR; TCRdb keeps only in-frame clonotypes and omits some of them. This sample carries about 14,000 clones, roughly 74% of them seen once, and the ten largest clones take 2.9%. The sample was PBMCs, taken after nivolumab (anti-PD-1) treatment. Every receptor here comes from a person aged 35 to 85 with oral cavity squamous cell carcinoma. The CDR3 runs from the conserved cysteine through the conserved F or W. The order of the fields is D gene, J gene, clone size, V gene, CDR3 protein, CDR3 DNA. The D gene is left open where the match is weak. Rows give clone size only sometimes, using once, few, many, or a class for an expanded clone.

>TRBD2|TRBJ2-6|few|TRBV6-4
CASSDSGGSGANVLTF
TGTGCCAGCAGTGACTCGGGCGGGAGTGGGGCCAACGTCCTGACTTTC
>.|TRBJ2-2|.|TRBV30
CAWSVYRYPNTGELFF
TGTGCCTGGAGTGTATACAGATACCCGAACACCGGGGAGCTGTTTTTT
>.|TRBJ2-3|.|TRBV7-2
CASSLTSLRAETSTDTQYF
TGTGCCAGCAGCTTAACCTCCCTGCGGGCGGAAACTTCCACAGATACGCAGTATTTT
>.|TRBJ1-2|few|TRBV6-5
CASSIGGYYGYTF
TGTGCCAGCAGCATAGGAGGGTATTATGGCTACACCTTC
>.|TRBJ2-7|few|TRBV2
CASSERGQAYEQYF
TGTGCCAGCAGTGAAAGAGGGCAGGCCTACGAGCAGTACTTC
>TRBD2|TRBJ2-5|.|TRBV27
CASSGVSGRGETQYF
TGTGCCAGCAGTGGGGTTAGCGGGAGAGGGGAGACCCAGTACTTC
>.|TRBJ1-3|few|TRBV5-1
CASSLGDGLFGNTIYF
TGCGCCAGCAGCTTGGGGGACGGACTATTCGGAAACACCATATATTTT
>.|TRBJ2-7|few|TRBV11-2
CASSLMQPSSYEQYF
TGTGCCAGCAGCTTAATGCAACCTAGCTCCTACGAGCAGTACTTC
>TRBD1|TRBJ1-2|.|TRBV9
CASSARDSYGYTF
TGTGCCAGCAGCGCCCGGGACAGCTATGGCTACACCTTC
>TRBD2|TRBJ2-5|once|TRBV6-6
CASSYTAGVSKTQYF
TGTGCCAGCAGTTATACGGCGGGAGTGTCTAAGACCCAGTACTTC
>TRBD2|TRBJ2-7|.|TRBV5-1
CASSSGGGLYEQYF
TGCGCCAGCAGCTCCGGGGGGGGGCTCTACGAGCAGTACTTC
>.|TRBJ2-7|.|TRBV10-3
CAISVDGSYEQYF
TGTGCCATCAGTGTTGACGGATCCTACGAGCAGTACTTC
>.|TRBJ2-7|.|TRBV9
CASSVEGRGSEQYF
TGTGCCAGCAGCGTAGAAGGCAGGGGAAGCGAGCAGTACTTC
>.|TRBJ2-7|.|TRBV4-1
CASSDFYEQYF
TGCGCCAGCAGCGACTTCTACGAGCAGTACTTC
>.|TRBJ1-3|.|TRBV7-9
CASTLKGAGNTIYF
TGTGCCAGCACCCTTAAGGGGGCTGGAAACACCATATATTTT
>TRBD1|TRBJ2-5|.|TRBV7-6
CASSLDRGKTQYF
TGTGCCAGCAGCTTAGACAGGGGGAAGACCCAGTACTTC
>.|TRBJ1-1|.|TRBV2
CASSERVAMNTEAFF
TGTGCCAGCAGTGAAAGGGTCGCCATGAACACTGAAGCTTTCTTT
>.|TRBJ1-1|.|TRBV30
CAWSLKRVEAFF
TGTGCCTGGAGTCTTAAGCGCGTTGAAGCTTTCTTT
>TRBD1|TRBJ2-1|.|TRBV27
CASGTGLVAEQFF
TGTGCCAGCGGGACAGGGCTTGTCGCTGAGCAGTTCTTC
>.|TRBJ2-7|.|TRBV13
CASSFTGSPYEQYF
TGTGCCAGCAGCTTCACCGGTTCCCCCTACGAGCAGTACTTC
>.|TRBJ1-1|.|TRBV11-3
CASSAGAGPGGTEAFF
TGTGCCAGCAGCGCGGGAGCAGGGCCTGGGGGCACTGAAGCTTTCTTT
>.|TRBJ1-3|.|TRBV10-3
CAIRDSSGNTIYF
TGTGCCATCAGAGACAGCTCTGGAAACACCATATATTTT
>.|TRBJ2-6|.|TRBV30
CAWRGILDLSGANVLTF
TGTGCCTGGAGGGGAATTCTGGACCTCTCTGGGGCCAACGTCCTGACTTTC
>.|TRBJ1-4|.|TRBV6-5
CASSSPRYEKLFF
TGTGCCAGCAGTTCCCCCCGGTATGAAAAACTGTTTTTT
>.|TRBJ1-2|.|TRBV6-5
CASSGYRVYGYTF
TGTGCCAGCAGTGGATACAGGGTCTATGGCTACACCTTC
>TRBD1|TRBJ2-2|.|TRBV6-5
CASSYEQGSTGELFF
TGTGCCAGCAGTTACGAACAGGGGAGCACCGGGGAGCTGTTTTTT
>.|TRBJ2-2|.|TRBV11-2
CASSFQEPGELFF
TGTGCCAGCAGCTTTCAAGAACCCGGGGAGCTGTTTTTT
>TRBD2|TRBJ2-1|.|TRBV6-5
CASRTSGFNEQFF
TGTGCCAGCAGGACTAGCGGTTTCAATGAGCAGTTCTTC
>TRBD2|TRBJ2-7|.|TRBV6-6
CASSYSMASGNYEQYF
TGTGCCAGCAGTTACTCGATGGCTAGCGGGAACTACGAGCAGTACTTC
>.|TRBJ2-7|.|TRBV6-5
CASSYRHRIPSYEQYF
TGTGCCAGCAGTTACCGTCACAGGATCCCCTCCTACGAGCAGTACTTC
>.|TRBJ2-7|.|TRBV5-1
CASSLATDYYEQYF
TGCGCCAGCAGCTTGGCTACGGACTACTACGAGCAGTACTTC
>.|TRBJ1-5|.|TRBV5-6
CASSFAGNQPQHF
TGTGCCAGCAGTTTCGCCGGCAATCAGCCCCAGCATTTT
>TRBD1|TRBJ1-5|.|TRBV11-2
CASSPDRGNQPQHF
TGTGCCAGCAGCCCTGACAGGGGCAATCAGCCCCAGCATTTT
>.|TRBJ1-5|.|TRBV6-5
CASSPDAYQPQHF
TGTGCCAGCAGTCCGGACGCATATCAGCCCCAGCATTTT
>TRBD2|TRBJ2-7|few|TRBV14
CASSLSGGTYEQYF
TGTGCCAGCAGCCTTAGCGGGGGGACCTACGAGCAGTACTTC